A single sample gave rise to the 30 T cell receptor beta chains below, sequenced in a study of blood T cell repertoires in COVID-19. Clones were sequenced by immunoSEQ multiplex PCR, and TCRdb holds only the in-frame ones, with some missing. The sample gives some 120,000 clones, approximately 80% of which show up once; roughly 25% is in the top ten. What was sequenced was peripheral blood. Receptors were obtained from a human donor in a cohort sampled during active COVID-19.

CDR3 amino acids: CASSLGAADTQYF. The CDR3 bases are TGTGCCAGCAGCTTGGGGGCCGCAGATACGCAGTATTTT. The J gene is TRBJ2-3, the V gene TRBV7-3; D possibly corresponds to TRBD1 (6 bases). Deletions cut 3 bases from V and 4 bases from J, with 8 bases between. The CDR3 covers 13 residues. Germline V gene data show CDR1 as SGHTA and CDR2 as FQGTGA.

The J gene is TRBJ2-1, the V gene TRBV30; 15 positions match TRBD2. The CDR3 is 17 residues long. The V segment lost 2 bases and the J segment 6 bases; nucleotides outside the gene matches: 8. CDR1 is GTSNPN, CDR2 SVGIG, per germline (reference sequence). The CDR3 loop is CAWSTPRTSGRANEQFF. The CDR3 nucleotides are TGTGCCTGGAGTACCCCCCGGACTAGCGGGAGGGCCAATGAGCAGTTCTTC.

Of note for this clone: Other DNA sequences in the same sample also yield this CDR3. The chain joins TRBV7-2 to TRBJ1-2, with 10 bases that match TRBD1. Losses at the gene ends were 5 bases for V and 4 bases for J; bases not matched to a gene: 7. This CDR3 is built from 15 residues. CDR1 is SGHTA, CDR2 FQGNSA, per germline. The chain's CDR3 is CASSPDRGLSYGYTF. Written as DNA, the CDR3 is TGTGCCAGCAGCCCAGACAGGGGGCTTAGCTATGGCTACACCTTC.

The chain combines TRBV5-1 with TRBJ2-6; a possible D gene is TRBD2 (5 bases). The CDR3 consists of 16 residues. The germline V and J ends were trimmed by 3 bases and 2 bases, with 12 bases remaining between them. Germline lookup yields CDR1 SGHRS and CDR2 YFSETQ. The CDR3 DNA sequence: TGCGCCAGCAGCTCCCCCATGGGAGCTGGGGCCAACGTCCTGACTTTC. Protein: CASSSPMGAGANVLTF.

This chain links TRBV6-5 with TRBJ2-3, with TRBD1 matching 8 bases. The V segment lost 5 bases and the J segment 9 bases; nucleotides outside the gene matches: 13. The CDR3 is 15 residues long. Germline V gives CDR1 MNHEY, CDR2 SVGAGI. The CDR3 sequence is CASSPQGGGQGTQYF. DNA for the CDR3: TGTGCCAGCAGTCCCCAAGGGGGCGGACAGGGAACGCAGTATTTT.

The chain couples TRBV18 to TRBJ1-1, with 8 bases identical to TRBD1. Germline values: CDR1 KGHSH, CDR2 LQKENI. V was clipped by 3 bases and J by 8 bases; unmatched bases: 11. This CDR3 has 15 residues. The CDR3 sequence is CASSPEQGVAAEAFF. The CDR3 coding sequence is TGTGCCAGCTCACCTGAACAGGGGGTGGCGGCGGAAGCTTTCTTT.

The chain employs TRBV5-4 and TRBJ2-2; D is ambiguous. CDR1 SGHNT and CDR2 YYREEE come from the germline V gene (reference sequence). Trimming shortened V by 4 bases and J by 4 bases, and 14 bases separated the two germline ends. The CDR3 loop spans 15 amino acids. This chain's CDR3 is CASSLDGKFTGELFF. The CDR3 nucleotides are TGTGCCAGCAGCCTGGACGGTAAATTCACCGGGGAGCTGTTTTTT.

The genes are TRBV6-2 or TRBV6-3 and TRBJ2-7; 10 positions agree with TRBD1. The CDR3 is 15 residues long. V was pared by 0 bases and J by 4 bases, with 3 bases of the junction left unmatched. The germline V gene encodes CDR1 MNHEY and CDR2 SVGEGT. Here the CDR3 reads CASSYSGDRGYEQYF. CDR3 nucleotide sequence: TGTGCCAGCAGTTACTCCGGGGACAGGGGATACGAGCAGTACTTC.

This clone was detected only a few times. V gene TRBV2 combines with J gene TRBJ2-7, with 9 bases fitting TRBD1. The V gene's germline CDR1 is SNHLY and CDR2 FYNNEI. The CDR3 is 13 amino acids. Unmatched junction bases numbered 9, after V lost 10 bases and J lost 5 bases. The CDR3 nucleotides are TGTGCCACCTCCGGGACAGGGATCCACGAGCAGTACTTC. Translation: CATSGTGIHEQYF.

The rearrangement joins TRBV7-2 to TRBJ2-2, with 7 bases fitting TRBD1. Looked up from germline, CDR1 is SGHTA and CDR2 is FQGNSA. The CDR3 is 16 residues long. V trimming: 2 bases; J trimming: 1 base; junction bases outside the gene matches: 4. The CDR3 DNA follows: TGTGCCAGCAGCTTATTCGGGACAGTGAACACCGGGGAGCTGTTTTTT. Protein sequence: CASSLFGTVNTGELFF.

In its sample, this clone ranks as medium-sized. The V gene is TRBV7-3, the J gene TRBJ2-1; the match to TRBD1 covers 10 bases. The CDR3 consists of 15 residues. Germline V CDR1 and CDR2: SGHTA, FQGTGA. The V and J ends lost 4 bases and 5 bases, in that order; junction bases with no gene match: 5. CDR3 nucleotide sequence: TGTGCCAGCAGCTGGGGACAGGGGTCACACAATGAGCAGTTCTTC. It encodes CASSWGQGSHNEQFF.

This chain joins TRBV19 and TRBJ2-1, with 13 bases identical to TRBD2. The CDR3 has 16 amino acids. The ends lost 6 bases at V and 4 bases at J; junction bases unmatched: 6. CDR1 is LNHDA, CDR2 SQIVND, per germline (reference sequence). The CDR3 protein is CASRSPGLAGYNEQFF. As DNA, the CDR3 is TGTGCCAGTAGATCCCCGGGACTAGCGGGATACAATGAGCAGTTCTTC.

The rearrangement uses TRBV12-3 or TRBV12-4 and TRBJ2-3; 7 nucleotides line up with TRBD2. This CDR3 has 12 residues. V trimming: 5 bases; J trimming: 6 bases; junction bases outside the gene matches: 2. CDR3 amino acids: CASSHGGDTQYF. The DNA of the CDR3 is TGTGCCAGCAGTCACGGGGGGGATACGCAGTATTTT.

As concerns this clone: One junction end does not reproduce the germline sequence, and a read error may be involved. The rearrangement joins TRBV15 to TRBJ2-7; 8 nucleotides align to TRBD1. Germline assignment: CDR1 LNHNV and CDR2 YYDKDF (reference sequence). The CDR3 runs to 13 residues. The chain's CDR3 is CATSRDRGGQGKF. CDR3 nucleotide sequence: TGTGCCACCAGCAGAGATCGGGGAGGACAGGGAAAGTTC.

As regards this clone: The sample has other DNA sequences that encode this CDR3 too. The V and J genes are TRBV7-3 and TRBJ1-1, with no clear D. Germline CDR1 and CDR2: SGHTA and FQGTGA. The length of the CDR3 is 13 residues. The V end lost 2 bases, the J end lost 2 bases, and 6 bases lay between the germline ends. Here the CDR3 reads CASSLQENTEAFF. The CDR3 DNA is TGTGCCAGCAGCTTACAGGAAAACACTGAAGCTTTCTTT.

The chain carries TRBV3-1 (or the pseudogene TRBV3-2) and TRBJ1-3; 8 bases are a match to TRBD1. The germline gives CDR1 LGHDT, CDR2 YNNKEL (reference sequence). J lost 0 bases, V lost 2 bases, and 3 bases had no gene match. This CDR3 has 16 amino acids. CDR3 bases: TGTGCCAGCAGCCAACGTACAGGGGGCTCTGGAAACACCATATATTTT. As protein: CASSQRTGGSGNTIYF.

The rearrangement uses TRBV19 and TRBJ2-7; D gene ambiguous. There are 14 residues in the CDR3. The V end was cut by 4 bases, the J end by 5 bases, with 15 bases between. Per germline, CDR1 LNHDA and CDR2 SQIVND (reference sequence). Here the CDR3 reads CASSKIRNFDEQYF. The CDR3 bases are TGTGCCAGTAGTAAAATCAGGAATTTTGACGAGCAGTACTTC. Filled out from reference TRBV19 and TRBJ2-7, the complete variable domain reads DGGITQSPKYLFRKEGQNVTLSCEQNLNHDAMYWYRQDPGQGLRLIYYSQIVNDFQKGDIAEGYSVSREKKESFPLTVTSAQKNPTAFYLCASSKIRNFDEQYFGPGTRLTVT.

The chain combines TRBV5-4 with TRBJ2-5; 10 nucleotides agree with TRBD2. The CDR3 has 14 residues. In germline, CDR1 is SGHNT, CDR2 YYREEE (reference sequence). V was pared by 2 bases and J by 6 bases, with 4 bases of the junction left unmatched. DNA of the CDR3: TGTGCCAGCAGCTTAGCTAGCGGGGGAAAGACCCAGTACTTC. It specifies CASSLASGGKTQYF.

This clone was recorded once. V usage is TRBV9 and J usage is TRBJ2-3, with D perhaps TRBD1 (5 bases). V was pared by 0 bases and J by 4 bases, with 9 bases between. Germline loops: CDR1 SGDLS, CDR2 YYNGEE. This CDR3 is built from 14 residues. CDR3 in DNA: TGTGCCAGCAGCGTAGAAGGCAGGGCAGATACGCAGTATTTT. Translated: CASSVEGRADTQYF.

The chain combines TRBV7-2 with TRBJ1-5; tentative D call: TRBD1 (5 bases). The germline V and J ends were trimmed by 4 bases and 6 bases, with 16 bases remaining between them. Germline CDR1 and CDR2: SGHTA and FQGNSA. There are 15 residues in the CDR3. CDR3 DNA sequence: TGTGCCAGCAGCTCCGTCGTAGGGGCGCTTCAGCCCCAGCATTTT. It specifies CASSSVVGALQPQHF.

This clone has just one count. The V and J genes are TRBV11-2 and TRBJ2-7, with 7 bases identical to TRBD1. This CDR3 has 15 amino acids. The V gene end was trimmed by 3 bases and the J gene end by 1 base; junction bases not matched to a gene: 6. From germline, CDR1 is SGHAT and CDR2 FQNNGV. The CDR3 sequence is CASSFGQVSSYEQYF. The CDR3 DNA sequence: TGTGCCAGCAGCTTTGGACAGGTGTCGTCCTACGAGCAGTACTTC.

The chain combines TRBV27 with TRBJ1-6, with 8 bases aligning to TRBD1. The CDR3 contains 18 residues. Germline CDR1 MNHEY, CDR2 SMNVEV (reference sequence). With V trimmed by 9 bases and J by 9 bases, 22 bases remained unmatched. In DNA, the CDR3 is TGTGCCAGTAAGTTTATAAGCAGGGGGCAGGCAGTCGGTTCACCCCTCCACTTT. The encoded protein is CASKFISRGQAVGSPLHF.

The chain uses TRBV5-4 and TRBJ2-1; D not resolved. The V gene's germline CDR1 is SGHNT and CDR2 YYREEE (reference sequence). There are 12 residues in the CDR3. The V and J ends lost 0 bases and 6 bases respectively, with 4 bases between them. CDR3 DNA sequence: TGTGCCAGCAGCTTGGCCAGCAATGAGCAGTTCTTC. It codes for CASSLASNEQFF.

This chain connects TRBV3-1 (or the pseudogene TRBV3-2) to TRBJ1-3; D ambiguous. The length of the CDR3 is 15 residues. V lost 0 bases, J lost 4 bases, and 10 bases lay in between. CDR1 is LGHDT, CDR2 YNNKEL, per germline (reference sequence). The CDR3 DNA follows: TGTGCCAGCAGCCAAGATATAACAGAGGGAAACACCATATATTTT. Amino acids: CASSQDITEGNTIYF.

The chain carries TRBV11-2 and TRBJ2-2, with D possibly matching TRBD1 (5 bases). V was clipped by 0 bases and J by 7 bases, with 9 bases between them. Germline CDR1 SGHAT, CDR2 FQNNGV. The CDR3 spans 14 residues. CDR3 coding DNA: TGTGCCAGCAGCTTAGACAGGGTCAGCGGGGAGCTGTTTTTT. It codes for CASSLDRVSGELFF.

The genes are TRBV28 and TRBJ1-2; D remains ambiguous. Trimming removed 2 bases at V and 7 bases at J, with 11 bases between. The CDR3 runs to 13 residues. In germline, CDR1 is MDHEN, CDR2 SYDVKM. CDR3 loop: CASSLNRRGGYTF. For the CDR3, the DNA is TGTGCCAGCAGTTTAAACCGACGGGGTGGCTACACCTTC.

The chain couples TRBV5-5 to TRBJ2-5; 11 bases are shared with TRBD1. This CDR3 is 16 amino acids long. V gave up 4 bases and J gave up 4 bases; unmatched junction bases: 9. Germline lookup yields CDR1 SGHKS and CDR2 YYEKEE (reference sequence). As DNA, the CDR3 is TGTGCCAGCAGCACCGGGACAGGGGGTCAGGGAGAGACCCAGTACTTC. Translated, it gives CASSTGTGGQGETQYF.

The DNA for the CDR3 is TGTGCCAGCAGCGGAGGGCTAGCGAACACCGGGGAGCTGTTTTTT. This sequence encodes CASSGGLANTGELFF. The J gene is TRBJ2-2, the V gene TRBV6-2 or TRBV6-3; possible D gene TRBD2, 6 bases. V lost 6 bases and J lost 0, with 11 bases in between. From germline, CDR1 is MNHEY and CDR2 SVGEGT. The CDR3 extends over 15 amino acids.

This clone was detected once. The J gene is TRBJ2-2, the V gene TRBV6-5; 10 bases line up with TRBD1. The CDR3 runs to 16 residues. The germline gives CDR1 MNHEY, CDR2 SVGAGI. V was pared by 4 bases and J by 6 bases, with 8 bases of the junction left unmatched. Here the CDR3 reads CASSWGQGITSGELFF. CDR3 DNA sequence: TGTGCCAGCAGTTGGGGACAGGGGATTACCTCCGGGGAGCTGTTTTTT.

This clone was seen once. V and J are TRBV11-3 and TRBJ2-1; the match to TRBD2 covers 12 bases. The CDR3 extends over 15 amino acids. After removal of 5 bases from V and 5 bases from J, the junction contained 4 bases not matched to a gene. CDR1 SGHNT and CDR2 YENEEA come from the germline V gene. CDR3 sequence: CASSPGLAGNNEQFF. The CDR3 DNA reads TGTGCCAGCAGCCCAGGACTAGCGGGGAACAATGAGCAGTTCTTC.